Following are 24 T cell receptor beta chains from one sample sequenced in a study of shared clonotypes between healthy human individuals. Libraries were prepared by immunoSEQ multiplex PCR; TCRdb keeps only in-frame clonotypes and omits some of them. The repertoire holds roughly 1 million clones, with about three quarters as singletons. Specimen: memory CD4+ T cells sorted from blood. Subset here: CD45RA-negative fraction. These TCRs come from a man younger than 35 in good health.

CDR3 bases: TGTGCCAGCAGTGTACAAGGGCCGAATGAAAAACTGTTTTTT. Translating it yields CASSVQGPNEKLFF. The J gene is TRBJ1-4, the V gene TRBV2; D gene ambiguous. The CDR3 has 14 residues. Germline lookup yields CDR1 SNHLY and CDR2 FYNNEI. Trimming pared 4 bases from V and 5 bases from J, leaving 11 bases between.

The chain has TRBV21-1 and TRBJ1-1; the table names TRBD1, a call not compared with the DNA. TRBV21-1 is tagged as a pseudogene. The CDR3 length is 16 residues. The DNA of the CDR3 is TGTGCCAGCAGCAACTACCGGGACAGGGTGAACACTGAAGCTTTCTTT. Translating gives CASSNYRDRVNTEAFF.

The CDR3 nucleotides are TGTGCCAGCACTGACGGGAGTTCGGCAGAGACCCAGTACTTC. Translated, it gives CASTDGSSAETQYF. This chain connects TRBV6-1 to TRBJ2-5; tentative D call: TRBD2 (6 bases). The CDR3 consists of 14 residues. Deletions cut 7 bases from V and 4 bases from J, with 16 bases between. Germline values: CDR1 MNHNS, CDR2 SASEGT.

The chain uses TRBV5-6 and TRBJ1-4; D unclear. Germline V gene sequence: CDR1 SGHDT, CDR2 YYEEEE. Trimming took off 3 bases at V and 0 bases at J, with 9 bases between the two ends. The CDR3 loop spans 15 amino acids. The CDR3 bases are TGTGCCAGCAGCTGGGGATCTTCAACTAATGAAAAACTGTTTTTT. It is translated as CASSWGSSTNEKLFF.

The DNA for the CDR3 is TGTGCCAGCAAACGTGACAAACCCTACGAGCAGTACTTC. Protein sequence: CASKRDKPYEQYF. The chain couples TRBV28 to TRBJ2-7; D gene uncertain. Trimming removed 7 bases from V and 2 bases from J, with 12 bases in between. The CDR3 sequence is 13 residues long. Per germline, CDR1 MDHEN and CDR2 SYDVKM.

The chain couples TRBV6-1 to TRBJ2-2; D might be TRBD2 (6 bases). Germline V gene sequence: CDR1 MNHNS, CDR2 SASEGT. There are 19 residues in the CDR3. V shed 4 bases and J shed 5 bases, with 26 bases lying between them. The CDR3 coding sequence is TGTGCCAGCAGTGCACGCCCTAGCGAGAACGTATTAGGTACCGGGGAGCTGTTTTTT. Translation: CASSARPSENVLGTGELFF.

This rearrangement joins TRBV29-1 to TRBJ1-1; 8 nucleotides agree with TRBD1. Losses at the gene ends were 7 bases for V and 0 bases for J; bases not matched to a gene: 4. This CDR3 region has 13 residues. CDR1 and CDR2 from the germline V gene are SQVTM and ANQGSEA. Here the CDR3 reads CSGGTGMNTEAFF. CDR3 nucleotide sequence: TGCAGCGGGGGGACAGGTATGAACACTGAAGCTTTCTTT.

This chain links TRBV6-1 with TRBJ1-6; no clear D. Germline assignment: CDR1 MNHNS and CDR2 SASEGT. The CDR3 has 15 amino acids. Trimming cost V 1 base and J 6 bases, with 10 bases left between them. The CDR3 sequence: CASSEGRVTNSPLHF. In DNA, the CDR3 is TGTGCCAGCAGTGAAGGTCGGGTAACTAATTCACCCCTCCACTTT.

The chain combines TRBV27 with TRBJ1-2; 10 nucleotides match TRBD1. V was clipped by 1 base and J by 9 bases; unmatched bases: 14. This CDR3 comprises 17 residues. Germline V gene sequence: CDR1 MNHEY, CDR2 SMNVEV (reference sequence). The CDR3 DNA reads TGTGCCAGCAGTTTATTACCCTCTATACCGGGACAGGGGAGCTACACCTTC. This translates into CASSLLPSIPGQGSYTF.

V usage is TRBV28 and J usage is TRBJ1-6; TRBD1 matches 7 bases. Germline CDR1 is MDHEN and CDR2 is SYDVKM. The CDR3 consists of 15 residues. Losses at the gene ends were 2 bases for V and 10 bases for J; bases not matched to a gene: 8. DNA of the CDR3: TGTGCCAGCAGTTTAGCGCGGGACAGCGGCTCACCCCTCCACTTT. This encodes CASSLARDSGSPLHF.

This clone was seen just once. This chain uses TRBV11-2 with TRBJ1-6; TRBD1 matches 9 bases. CDR1 and CDR2 from the germline V gene are SGHAT and FQNNGV. The CDR3 is 13 amino acids. V was pared by 4 bases and J by 14 bases, with 6 bases of the junction left unmatched. The CDR3 loop is CASSSGTGSTLHF. In DNA form, the CDR3 reads TGTGCCAGCAGCTCGGGGACAGGGTCAACCCTCCACTTT.

V is TRBV7-3 and J is TRBJ2-3; TRBD2 matches 7 bases. Unmatched junction bases numbered 1, after V lost 2 bases and J lost 5 bases. The CDR3 contains 13 residues. The V gene's germline CDR1 is SGHTA and CDR2 FQGTGA. CDR3 amino acids: CASSLGRGDTQYF. CDR3 nucleotides: TGTGCCAGCAGCTTAGGGAGGGGAGATACGCAGTATTTT.

V gene TRBV5-1 combines with J gene TRBJ1-2; the D gene is possibly TRBD1 (6 bases). Germline values: CDR1 SGHRS, CDR2 YFSETQ. The CDR3 is 15 residues long. V lost 7 bases to trimming and J lost 3 bases, with 19 bases between them. CDR3 protein: CASSQGRGKDYGYTF. CDR3 in DNA: TGCGCCAGCTCCCAGGGGCGCGGAAAGGACTATGGCTACACCTTC.

As to this clone: Distinct nucleotide sequences in the sample also encode this CDR3. The chain uses TRBV4-3 and TRBJ2-1; D is unclear. The germline CDR1 and CDR2 sequences are LGHNA and YSLEER. Deletions cut 0 bases from V and 0 bases from J, with 12 bases between. CDR3 length: 17 amino acids. The chain's CDR3 is CASSQDLGRSSYNEQFF. The CDR3 DNA follows: TGCGCCAGCAGCCAAGATCTTGGCCGCAGCTCCTACAATGAGCAGTTCTTC.

This clone was counted a few times. J is TRBJ1-5 and V is TRBV6-6, with D possibly being TRBD1 (5 bases). The CDR3 loop spans 12 amino acids. Germline CDR1 and CDR2: MNHNY and SVGAGI (reference sequence). The germline V and J ends were trimmed by 4 bases and 10 bases, with 11 bases remaining between them. DNA of the CDR3: TGTGCCAGCAGTTTGTCGGGGGGACCCCAGCATTTT. It encodes CASSLSGGPQHF.

The chain links TRBV7-2 to TRBJ1-6; 10 positions match TRBD1. Germline assignment: CDR1 SGHTA and CDR2 FQGNSA. The V segment lost 5 bases and the J segment 9 bases; nucleotides outside the gene matches: 10. CDR3 length equals 16 residues. The CDR3 here is CASSPEAGTGVSPLHF. In nucleotides, the CDR3 is TGTGCCAGCAGCCCCGAGGCCGGGACAGGGGTTTCACCCCTCCACTTT.

The chain combines TRBV5-1 with TRBJ2-5; either TRBD1 or TRBD2 may supply D (5 bases each). Germline CDR1 reads SGHRS; CDR2 reads YFSETQ. V was clipped by 2 bases and J by 7 bases, with 15 bases between them. This CDR3 is built from 14 residues. Written as DNA, the CDR3 is TGCGCCAGCAGCTTTCCGGGACGGGTTGCGACCCAGTACTTC. It is translated as CASSFPGRVATQYF. Full variable domain (missing parts from reference TRBV5-1 and TRBJ2-5): KAGVTQTPRYLIKTRGQQVTLSCSPISGHRSVSWYQQTPGQGLQFLFEYFSETQRNKGNFPGRFSGRQFSNSRSEMNVSTLELGDSALYLCASSFPGRVATQYFGPGTRLLVL.

The genes are TRBV15 and TRBJ2-2; D not resolved. From germline, CDR1 is LNHNV and CDR2 YYDKDF (reference sequence). CDR3 length equals 16 residues. V lost 0 bases and J lost 6, with 14 bases in between. In nucleotides, the CDR3 is TGTGCCACCAGCAGAGAGGGCGAGGCCCGCGCCGGGGAGCTGTTTTTT. It specifies CATSREGEARAGELFF.

This clone was observed a single time. The chain employs TRBV10-3 and TRBJ2-3; TRBD2 is a possible D gene (5 bases). The CDR3 spans 13 residues. The V gene's germline CDR1 is ENHRY and CDR2 SYGVKD. V lost 8 bases and J lost 0, with 9 bases in between. This CDR3 is CAIGSGSTDTQYF. Written as DNA, the CDR3 is TGTGCCATCGGGAGCGGTAGCACAGATACGCAGTATTTT.

This clone occurred once. This sequence joins TRBV5-8 and TRBJ2-1; D is perhaps TRBD1 or TRBD2 (5 bases each). This CDR3 has 16 amino acids. Trimming shortened V by 2 bases and J by 5 bases, and 17 bases separated the two germline ends. Germline V gene lookup returns CDR1 SGHTS and CDR2 YDEGEE. CDR3 DNA: TGTGCCAGCAGCTTTGGAAACGGGGCCCTCCACAATGAGCAGTTCTTC. This translates into CASSFGNGALHNEQFF.

This clone appeared many times. Other DNA sequences in the same sample also yield this CDR3. The V call is TRBV9, the J call TRBJ2-1; D is unclear. Trimming removed 0 bases at V and 4 bases at J, with 5 bases between. Germline CDR1 is SGDLS and CDR2 is YYNGEE. The CDR3 totals 13 residues. In DNA form, the CDR3 reads TGTGCCAGCAGCGTAGCGGAGTACAATGAGCAGTTCTTC. Its translation: CASSVAEYNEQFF.

V gene TRBV5-1 combines with J gene TRBJ1-6; tentative D call: TRBD1 (5 bases). Per the germline V gene, CDR1 is SGHRS and CDR2 is YFSETQ. Trimming removed 5 bases at V and 7 bases at J, with 16 bases between. This CDR3 spans 15 amino acids. The DNA for the CDR3 is TGCGCCAGCAGTCCGCTGGGGCAGAGAAATTCACCCCTCCACTTT. This codes for CASSPLGQRNSPLHF.

This clone was seen more than once but under ten times. The rearrangement links TRBV19 to TRBJ1-1; D is perhaps TRBD1 (6 bases). Per the germline V gene, CDR1 is LNHDA and CDR2 is SQIVND (reference sequence). Trimming removed 6 bases at V and 0 bases at J, with 14 bases between. This CDR3 region has 15 residues. CDR3 in DNA: TGTGCCAGTAGCAGTGGGGGGGCCATGAACACTGAAGCTTTCTTT. This codes for CASSSGGAMNTEAFF. Full variable domain (remainder filled in from reference TRBV19 and TRBJ1-1): DGGITQSPKYLFRKEGQNVTLSCEQNLNHDAMYWYRQDPGQGLRLIYYSQIVNDFQKGDIAEGYSVSREKKESFPLTVTSAQKNPTAFYLCASSSGGAMNTEAFFGQGTRLTVV.

The chain couples TRBV11-3 to TRBJ2-2; D may be TRBD2 (5 bases). The CDR3 has 14 residues. Trimming stripped 6 bases from V and 5 bases from J, with 13 bases between. From germline, CDR1 is SGHNT and CDR2 YENEEA. This chain's CDR3 is CASSYGGGTGELFF. DNA of the CDR3: TGTGCCAGCAGTTACGGAGGAGGTACCGGGGAGCTGTTTTTT. Looking up the rest from reference TRBV11-3 and TRBJ2-2 gives the full variable domain: EAGVVQSPRYKIIEKKQPVAFWCNPISGHNTLYWYLQNLGQGPELLIRYENEEAVDDSQLPKDRFSAERLKGVDSTLKIQPAELGDSAVYLCASSYGGGTGELFFGEGSRLTVL.